The TCR beta chain described here comes from a study of shared clonotypes between healthy human individuals. The CDR3 consists of 16 residues. Clones were read by immunoSEQ multiplex PCR, and TCRdb kept only the in-frame ones, dropping some. The sample yields 2 million to 3 million clones, approximately 93% seen once. Comments on this clone: Its antigen is as yet unknown.

Study-wide findings and caveats: Around 5% of naive CD4 clonotypes were shared across a handful of donors.

This chain links TRBV21-1 with TRBJ1-5. TRBV21-1 is labeled a pseudogene. Sequenced sample: naive CD4+ T cells from PBMCs. The subset: CD45RA+ positively selected. The sequence was collected from a man younger than 35 in good health. Some clones in this sample may be carry-over from other donors' samples. The CDR3 protein is CASSKRGAGSNQPQHF. CDR3 DNA sequence: TGTGCCAGCAGCAAACGGGGGGCAGGAAGCAATCAGCCCCAGCATTTT.